These T cell receptor beta chains were read from a single sample in a study of OX40 agonist ivuxolimab in advanced cancers. Repertoires were generated with immunoSEQ multiplex PCR, while TCRdb's copy carries only in-frame clones and drops some. This sample has some 65,000 clones, with nearly 90% found just once. The source was CD4+ or CD8+ T cells sorted from blood, collected in a trial of the OX40 agonist ivuxolimab. These receptors were obtained from an adult with an advanced solid tumor such as melanoma, head and neck, liver or kidney cancer. The CDR3 runs from the conserved cysteine through the conserved F or W.

TRBJ2-7 | TRBV18 | CASSPYRDLSYEQYF
TRBJ2-7 | TRBV27 | CASSLSGPSYEQYF
TRBJ2-3 | TRBV6-4 | CARGASGGVTDTQYF
TRBJ1-2 | TRBV10-3 | CAISGQGAVGYTF
TRBJ1-5 | TRBV27 | CASRTTGRNQPQHF
TRBJ2-7 | TRBV21-1 | CASRGQGPYEQYF
TRBJ1-1 | TRBV29-1 | CSLEQGANTEAFF
TRBJ2-7 | TRBV5-1 | CASSLAPSYEQYF
TRBJ2-2 | TRBV2 | CASFPYSRLNTGELFF
TRBJ2-1 | TRBV19 | CASSIDSLAGTYNEQFF
TRBJ2-1 | TRBV28 | CASSPPGTGQFF
TRBJ2-7 | TRBV9 | CASSVGWWEVYEQYF
TRBJ2-7 | TRBV6-1 | CASTRDTYDRQYF
TRBJ1-5 | TRBV28 | CASSFYPGASNQPQHF
TRBJ2-5 | TRBV28 | CASSPRQVIMETQYF
TRBJ2-7 | TRBV6-5 | CASSSLGVYEQYF
TRBJ2-7 | TRBV30 | CAWSLVSYEQYF
TRBJ2-7 | TRBV5-8 | CASSLVGYYEQYF
TRBJ2-3 | TRBV5-1 | CASSLVQGVSDTQYF
TRBJ1-2 | TRBV30 | CAWGTGGNYGYTF
TRBJ1-2 | TRBV28 | CASLRQGNYGYTF
TRBJ2-2 | TRBV6-1 | CASKTGWNTGELFF
TRBJ2-6 | TRBV10-2 | CASRSKSSGANVLTF
TRBJ2-1 | TRBV2 | CASSEGTGGFNEQFF